One and the same sample provided the 29 T cell receptor beta chains below, sequenced in a study of glioma-infiltrating T cells (TCRdb year 2016). Sequencing used an Illumina MiSeq. The iRepertoire nested amplicon-rescue multiplex PCR (arm-PCR) platform was used to amplify TCR alpha and beta CDR3 regions from RNA. The public reads were reanalyzed by TCRdb: fastp trimming at Q25, MiXCR alignment, in-frame beta chains only. Duplicate CDR3 protein sequences are folded into a single record with the most common DNA and genes. Recorded for this sample are a few hundred thousand distinct CDR3 sequences; around 45% of them occurred a single time. Around 12% of the sample lies in the top ten. Sequences were obtained from glioma tissue, nonneoplastic brain tissue, or PBMCs (not recorded which). These receptors were obtained from a human donor with low-grade glioma or glioblastoma, undergoing nonglioma brain surgery, or in good health (not recorded which).

This clonotype has a handful of counts. The DNA for the CDR3 is TGTGCCAGCAGTGTCAGCTACTACGAGCAGTACTTC. Its translation: CASSVSYYEQYF. The chain has TRBV12-3 or TRBV12-4 and TRBJ2-7; D gene unclear. CDR3 length equals 12 residues. V lost 5 bases and J 3 bases, leaving 8 bases between the germline ends.

As regards this clonotype: An end of the junction does not agree with germline; a read error may underlie this. The chain uses TRBV6-1 and TRBJ2-4; D may be TRBD2 (5 bases). Germline V CDR1 and CDR2: MNHNS, SASEGT. The CDR3 runs to 13 residues. DNA of the CDR3: TGTGCCATCAGTGAGGGTACCCGTCACTGGAGGTACTTC. It translates to CAISEGTRHWRYF.

With regard to this clonotype: A read error may account for a junction end that differs from germline. The genes are TRBV20-1 and TRBJ1-5, with TRBD1 matching over 8 bases. Germline CDR1 is DFQATT and CDR2 is SNEGSKA (reference sequence). The CDR3 is 12 amino acids. The CDR3 coding sequence is TGCAGTGCAGCCGACAGGGGACAGCTCCAGCATTTT. It codes for CSAADRGQLQHF.

Regarding this clonotype: A single base separates this from a much larger clone, so it may be a read error. The chain joins TRBV5-4 to TRBJ2-1; 9 bases are a match to TRBD1. The CDR3 spans 15 residues. Germline V gene data show CDR1 as SGHNT and CDR2 as YYREEE (reference sequence). V lost 5 bases and J lost 4; bases outside the gene matches: 7. The CDR3 spells CASRAGTGSYNEQFF. CDR3 bases: TGTGCCAGCAGAGCCGGGACAGGGAGTTACAATGAGCAGTTCTTC. The entire variable domain, with the rest obtained from reference TRBV5-4 and TRBJ2-1, is as follows: ETGVTQSPTHLIKTRGQQVTLRCSSQSGHNTVSWYQQALGQGPQFIFQYYREEENGRGNFPPRFSGLQFPNYSSELNVNALELDDSALYLCASRAGTGSYNEQFFGPGTRLTVL.

This rearrangement joins TRBV18 to TRBJ2-3; 7 bases map to TRBD2. Germline lookup yields CDR1 KGHSH and CDR2 LQKENI. The CDR3 has 17 amino acids. The junction had 11 bases not matched to a gene; V was cut back by 2 bases and J by 3 bases. CDR3 DNA sequence: TGTGCCAGCTCACCATTCGGCGTGCCCGGGGGGACAGATACGCAGTATTTT. Protein product: CASSPFGVPGGTDTQYF.

The chain employs TRBV20-1 and TRBJ1-5; tentatively, D is TRBD1 (5 bases). Germline V gives CDR1 DFQATT, CDR2 SNEGSKA (reference sequence). The CDR3 extends over 14 amino acids. Between the trimmed V and J ends, which lost 6 bases and 5 bases, there was a span of 17 bases. CDR3 loop: CSARRDSTDQPQHF. For the CDR3, the DNA is TGCAGTGCCAGAAGAGACAGTACCGATCAGCCCCAGCATTTT.

Many counts were recorded for this clonotype. The J gene is TRBJ2-7, the V gene TRBV19; 15 nucleotides align to TRBD2. With V trimmed by 5 bases and J by 7 bases, 6 bases remained unmatched. Germline V gene sequence: CDR1 LNHDA, CDR2 SQIVND (reference sequence). The CDR3 is 15 amino acids. This CDR3 is CASSGTSGRFGEQYF. In nucleotides, the CDR3 is TGTGCCAGTAGTGGGACTAGCGGGAGGTTCGGAGAGCAGTACTTC.

This chain links TRBV24-1 with TRBJ2-1; weak D call: TRBD2 (5 bases). Between the trimmed V and J ends, which lost 4 bases and 2 bases, there was a span of 14 bases. Germline V CDR1 and CDR2: KGHDR, SFDVKD. The CDR3 runs to 16 residues. This CDR3 reads CATSDASAGAYNEQFF. CDR3 nucleotide sequence: TGTGCCACCAGTGACGCCTCGGCCGGGGCCTACAATGAGCAGTTCTTC.

This clonotype was recorded many times. The rearrangement uses TRBV20-1 and TRBJ2-7, with D possibly being TRBD1 (5 bases). CDR1 and CDR2 (germline): DFQATT, SNEGSKA (reference sequence). CDR3 length equals 15 residues. The V end lost 5 bases, the J end lost 0 bases, and 17 bases lay between the germline ends. In nucleotides, the CDR3 is TGCAGTGCTCGGGTTGACAGCGACTTCTCCTACGAGCAGTACTTC. It encodes CSARVDSDFSYEQYF.

The chain employs TRBV20-1 and TRBJ1-1, with 8 bases lining up with TRBD1. Germline CDR1 is DFQATT and CDR2 is SNEGSKA (reference sequence). With V trimmed by 3 bases and J by 7 bases, 7 bases remained unmatched. The CDR3 is made up of 13 amino acids. The CDR3 loop is CSARTGVDLEAFF. The CDR3 DNA reads TGCAGTGCTAGGACAGGGGTCGACCTTGAAGCTTTCTTT.

This chain links TRBV7-3 with TRBJ2-3, with D uncertain. Deletions cut 4 bases from V and 1 base from J, with 12 bases between. The CDR3 extends over 15 amino acids. Germline V gene data show CDR1 as SGHTA and CDR2 as FQGTGA. The CDR3 bases are TGTGCCAGCAGCTCTGGGGAATCCGGCACAGATACGCAGTATTTT. Amino acid sequence: CASSSGESGTDTQYF.

J is TRBJ2-7 and V is TRBV6-5; possible D gene TRBD2, 8 bases. The germline V and J ends were trimmed by 2 bases and 4 bases, with 15 bases remaining between them. CDR1 is MNHEY, CDR2 SVGAGI, per germline. CDR3 length: 15 amino acids. For the CDR3, the DNA is TGTGCCAGCAGTTACGGGACAGCGGGAGTGTACGAGCAGTACTTC. Amino acids: CASSYGTAGVYEQYF.

In its sample, this clonotype was seen a few times. This sequence joins TRBV28 and TRBJ2-1; D is ambiguous. The CDR3 loop spans 14 amino acids. Trimming took 2 bases from V and 13 from J, leaving 18 bases between them. In germline, CDR1 is MDHEN, CDR2 SYDVKM. CDR3 amino acids: CASSLAGVWYRQFF. CDR3 coding DNA: TGTGCCAGCAGTTTAGCTGGGGTTTGGTACCGTCAGTTCTTC.

There are many counts of this clonotype. The rearrangement links TRBV27 to TRBJ1-2, with TRBD1 matching over 8 bases. Losses at the gene ends were 1 base for V and 5 bases for J; bases not matched to a gene: 9. This CDR3 comprises 16 residues. Germline V CDR1 and CDR2: MNHEY, SMNVEV (reference sequence). CDR3 residues: CASSLFPPGQDYGYTF. The DNA of the CDR3 is TGTGCCAGCAGTTTATTTCCCCCGGGACAGGATTATGGCTACACCTTC.

In the case of this clonotype: Its ends do not fully match the called genes, so a read error is possible. V and J are TRBV20-1 and TRBJ2-2, with D possibly TRBD2 on 6 matching bases. The germline V gene encodes CDR1 DFQATT and CDR2 SNEGSKA (reference sequence). This CDR3 is 16 amino acids long. CDR3 sequence reads: CGAETDFRESTGELFF. The DNA of the CDR3 is TGCGGTGCTGAAACCGATTTTCGGGAGAGCACCGGGGAGCTGTTTTTT.

Note on this clonotype: Compared with germline, one end of the junction differs, possibly owing to a read error. The rearrangement uses TRBV6-2 or TRBV6-3 and TRBJ2-1, with D tentatively TRBD2 (6 bases). This CDR3 is built from 14 residues. Germline V gene lookup returns CDR1 MNHEY and CDR2 SVGEGT. The CDR3 nucleotides read TGTGCCAGCAGCCGGGACGGAGGGTACAATGAGCAGTCCTTC. This encodes CASSRDGGYNEQSF.

The chain combines TRBV28 with TRBJ1-1; TRBD1 is a possible D gene (5 bases). The germline V and J ends were trimmed by 4 bases and 5 bases, with 14 bases remaining between them. The CDR3 loop spans 14 amino acids. Germline V CDR1 and CDR2: MDHEN, SYDVKM. The CDR3 DNA reads TGTGCCAGCAGTTCCCACGGGGGGAGGACTGAAGCTTTCTTT. It translates to CASSSHGGRTEAFF.

The chain is built from TRBV9 and TRBJ1-1, with a weak D call TRBD1 (5 bases). The CDR3 is 13 residues long. Germline assignment: CDR1 SGDLS and CDR2 YYNGEE. V was clipped by 3 bases and J by 11 bases, with 17 bases between them. The CDR3 sequence is CASSAGGDSGAFF. CDR3 DNA sequence: TGTGCCAGCAGCGCCGGGGGGGACTCCGGGGCTTTCTTT. The whole variable domain, filled in from reference TRBV9 and TRBJ1-1, reads DSGVTQTPKHLITATGQRVTLRCSPRSGDLSVYWYQQSLDQGLQFLIQYYNGEERAKGNILERFSAQQFPDLHSELNLSSLELGDSALYFCASSAGGDSGAFFGQGTRLTVV.

In this sample, this clonotype turned up once. The gene calls are TRBV7-2 and TRBJ2-6; TRBD2 is a possible D gene (6 bases). V lost 5 bases, J lost 4 bases, and 18 bases lay in between. Germline values: CDR1 SGHTA, CDR2 FQGNSA. The CDR3 runs 17 residues. The DNA of the CDR3 is TGTGCCAGCAGCCTAGGTGCGGGGACTGTAGGGGCCAACGTCCTGACTTTC. Translated: CASSLGAGTVGANVLTF.

As regards this clonotype: The CDR3 ends on some other residue instead of the conserved phenylalanine or tryptophan, so this is likely a read error. This chain links TRBV24-1 with TRBJ1-2; 7 bases align to TRBD1. This CDR3 has 14 residues. CDR1 is KGHDR, CDR2 SFDVKD, per germline. Losses at the gene ends were 3 bases for V and 6 bases for J; bases not matched to a gene: 6. The CDR3 sequence: CATSDPGQINGYTL. In DNA, the CDR3 is TGTGCCACCAGTGATCCGGGACAGATCAATGGCTACACCCTC.

Comments on this clonotype: Possible read error: a much larger clone is one base away. The chain recombines TRBV27 with TRBJ2-5; 9 bases line up with TRBD2. The germline V gene has CDR1 MNHEY and CDR2 SMNVEV (reference sequence). This CDR3 is built from 15 residues. The CDR3 region is CATSDTGTSRGTQYF. In DNA, the CDR3 is TGTGCCACCAGTGACACCGGGACTAGCCGAGGGACCCAGTACTTC.

The CDR3 DNA reads as TGCGCCAGCAGCTTGGGTCCAGGCGGGGAGCTGTTTTTT. Protein: CASSLGPGGELFF. This chain links TRBV5-1 with TRBJ2-2; D call uncertain. V was clipped by 0 bases and J by 7 bases, with 7 bases between them. The CDR3 totals 13 residues. Germline-derived CDR1 and CDR2 are SGHRS and YFSETQ.

The sample holds a few counts of this clonotype. The V gene is TRBV28, the J gene TRBJ2-7, with 9 bases aligning to TRBD1. The CDR3 is 14 residues long. Germline V gene data show CDR1 as MDHEN and CDR2 as SYDVKM. V shed 6 bases and J 5 bases; nucleotides not matched to a gene: 8. The chain's CDR3 is CASSDRGGVHEQYF. As DNA, the CDR3 is TGTGCCAGCAGCGACAGGGGGGGGGTTCACGAGCAGTACTTC.

The V gene is TRBV7-3, the J gene TRBJ2-7; D may be TRBD1 (7 bases). Trimming took 5 bases from V and 5 from J, leaving 25 bases between them. The CDR3 runs 17 residues. Germline loops: CDR1 SGHTA, CDR2 FQGTGA. The CDR3 region is CASSHLLLGGTDNEQYF. CDR3 nucleotides: TGTGCCAGCAGCCACCTCCTTTTAGGGGGGACAGACAACGAGCAGTACTTC.

The chain couples TRBV7-9 to TRBJ1-5; maybe TRBD1 (6 bases). The V gene's germline CDR1 is SEHNR and CDR2 FQNEAQ (reference sequence). This CDR3 is 17 amino acids long. Trimming removed 3 bases at V and 1 base at J, with 16 bases between. The CDR3 DNA is TGTGCCAGCAGCTTCCGTCCCGAAACAGGGAGCAATCAGCCCCAGCATTTT. Its protein product is CASSFRPETGSNQPQHF.

This clonotype was counted many times. The rearrangement links TRBV6-2 or TRBV6-3 to TRBJ2-1, with D uncertain. The V gene lost 6 bases and the J gene lost 9 bases, with 12 bases spanning the gap. Germline CDR1 MNHEY, CDR2 SVGEGT. This CDR3 has 12 amino acids. The CDR3 is CASSPRVLEQFF. CDR3 coding DNA: TGTGCCAGCAGCCCGAGAGTGCTTGAGCAGTTCTTC.

This clonotype was seen a handful of times. The CDR3 spells CASSLYAGATYRPPEAFF. The CDR3 nucleotides read TGTGCCAGCAGCCTCTACGCAGGGGCAACCTACCGCCCCCCTGAAGCTTTCTTT. V and J are TRBV7-2 and TRBJ1-1, with a weak D call TRBD1 (6 bases). CDR1 and CDR2 (germline): SGHTA, FQGNSA. The CDR3 sequence is 18 residues long. V gave up 5 bases and J gave up 6 bases, with 28 bases separating them.

V and J are TRBV4-3 and TRBJ2-7, with D possibly being TRBD1 or TRBD2 (5 bases each). Germline V gene data show CDR1 as LGHNA and CDR2 as YSLEER. CDR3 length: 15 amino acids. Trimming shortened V by 1 base and J by 6 bases, and 16 bases separated the two germline ends. The CDR3 region is CASSQGGSPRPEQYF. The CDR3 DNA follows: TGCGCCAGCAGCCAAGGGGGGTCACCTAGACCCGAGCAGTACTTC.

In its sample, this clonotype was seen a few times. The CDR3 region has the DNA TGTGCCAGTAATCAGGAGGGGACAGATACGCAGTATTTT. The encoded protein is CASNQEGTDTQYF. The chain combines TRBV19 with TRBJ2-3, with a weak D call TRBD2 (6 bases). V lost 7 bases and J lost 3, with 11 bases in between. This CDR3 has 13 residues. Germline lookup yields CDR1 LNHDA and CDR2 SQIVND (reference sequence).